Below are 18 T cell receptor beta chains sequenced from a single sample in a study of spatial heterogeneity in lung cancer. Regarding the study as a whole: Tumors with more nonsynonymous mutations had more expanded intratumoral alpha and beta TCRs.

Antigen specificity for these receptors is unknown. The time point was: sample taken at primary tumor resection. TCRdb ran MiXCR on the 5' RACE reads and lists one entry per CDR3 protein. The sample contains several thousand distinct CDR3 sequences, around an eighth of which appear only once. The sequencing here drew on lung tumor tissue, taken at surgery. Receptors originate from a male donor with early-stage non-small cell lung cancer.

In this sample, this clonotype turned up many times. In a library made to pick up alpha chains, this beta chain is a stray read with a size that means little. The chain links TRBV6-1 to TRBJ2-2; D is perhaps TRBD1 or TRBD2 (5 bases each). Germline V gene data show CDR1 as MNHNS and CDR2 as SASEGT. The V and J ends lost 6 bases and 5 bases respectively, with 16 bases between them. The CDR3 loop spans 15 amino acids. CDR3 in amino acids: CASRDRNTRTGELFF. The CDR3, as DNA: TGTGCCAGCAGAGACAGAAACACTAGAACCGGGGAGCTGTTTTTT.

This clonotype has a count of ten or more. This beta chain represents an off-target read in a library built for alpha chains; its size is of limited meaning. The rearrangement links TRBV11-2 to TRBJ1-6; no definite D call. The CDR3 is 14 amino acids. The ends were cut back, 5 bases at V and 2 bases at J, with 7 bases in the middle. Germline lookup yields CDR1 SGHAT and CDR2 FQNNGV. The CDR3 loop reads CASSRVAYNSPLHF. CDR3 coding DNA: TGTGCCAGCAGCAGGGTCGCCTATAATTCACCCCTCCACTTT.

This clonotype showed up many times. A junction end diverges from the germline sequence, so it may reflect a read error. Within a library made for alpha chains, this beta chain is off target, and its count is uninformative. The CDR3 nucleotides read TGTGCCAGCAGCTTGGCCGGGAACGCTGAAGCTTTCTTT. Protein: CASSLAGNAEAFF. The chain recombines TRBV11-3 with TRBJ1-1; D gene ambiguous. Germline loops: CDR1 SGHNT, CDR2 YENEEA. The CDR3 extends over 13 amino acids.

In this sample, this clonotype turned up many times. The library was prepared for alpha chains; this beta chain is a stray read, so its frequency means little. The chain carries TRBV12-3 or TRBV12-4 and TRBJ2-7; D is possibly TRBD2 (6 bases). V was clipped by 6 bases and J by 2 bases, with 14 bases between them. This CDR3 region has 14 residues. The CDR3 coding sequence is TGTGCCAGCAGGCTCACTAGCACCACCTACGAGCAGTACTTC. It specifies CASRLTSTTYEQYF.

By proportion, this clonotype is medium-sized. A library prepared for alpha chains yielded this beta chain as an off-target read; its size is of little meaning. This sequence joins TRBV20-1 and TRBJ2-5; 8 nucleotides agree with TRBD1. The trim removed 5 bases at V and 2 bases at J, leaving 7 bases unmatched. The germline V gene encodes CDR1 DFQATT and CDR2 SNEGSKA (reference sequence). CDR3 size: 14 residues. The CDR3 spells CSAGKTGAQETQYF. In DNA form, the CDR3 reads TGCAGTGCTGGGAAGACAGGGGCACAAGAGACCCAGTACTTC.

This clonotype qualifies as medium-sized. This beta chain lies outside the target of a library built for alpha chains; its clone size means little. The chain carries TRBV2 and TRBJ2-5; possibly TRBD1 for D (5 bases). Germline values: CDR1 SNHLY, CDR2 FYNNEI. The CDR3 has 13 residues. Between the trimmed V and J ends, which lost 3 bases and 3 bases, there was a span of 8 bases. The CDR3 DNA is TGTGCCAGCAGTGACCAGGACAAAGAGACCCAGTACTTC. It translates to CASSDQDKETQYF.

This clonotype appeared many times. A library prepared for alpha chains yielded this beta chain as an off-target read; its size is of little meaning. V is TRBV6-2 or TRBV6-3 and J is TRBJ2-7; D is perhaps TRBD1 or TRBD2 (5 bases each). Between the trimmed V and J ends, which lost 7 bases and 4 bases, there was a span of 20 bases. The CDR3 is made up of 15 amino acids. The germline V gene encodes CDR1 MNHEY and CDR2 SVGEGT. DNA for the CDR3: TGTGCCAGCAACACCGGGACCCGATGGAGATACGAGCAGTACTTC. Translating gives CASNTGTRWRYEQYF.

This clonotype was detected ten times or more. This beta chain is a stray read from a library made for alpha chains; its abundance is not meaningful. The chain employs TRBV28 and TRBJ1-1; a possible D gene is TRBD1 (5 bases). Germline assignment: CDR1 MDHEN and CDR2 SYDVKM. The germline V and J ends were trimmed by 5 bases and 10 bases, with 14 bases remaining between them. The CDR3 has 12 residues. The CDR3 reads CASSPMGERAFF. As DNA, the CDR3 is TGTGCCAGCAGTCCTATGGGGGAGAGAGCTTTCTTT. The full variable domain, completed using reference TRBV28 and TRBJ1-1, is DVKVTQSSRYLVKRTGEKVFLECVQDMDHENMFWYRQDPGLGLRLIYFSYDVKMKEKGDIPEGYSVSREKKERFSLILESASTNQTSMYLCASSPMGERAFFGQGTRLTVV.

Note on this clonotype: This beta chain is an unintended read in a library built for alpha chains; its size means little. The chain links TRBV9 to TRBJ1-4, with D tentatively TRBD1 (6 bases). The V end was cut by 3 bases, the J end by 8 bases, with 14 bases between. Germline V gene lookup returns CDR1 SGDLS and CDR2 YYNGEE. The CDR3 covers 14 residues. The CDR3 DNA reads TGTGCCAGCAGCGCCCCCGGACAGACGGAAAAACTGTTTTTT. Translating it yields CASSAPGQTEKLFF.

This clonotype was seen ten or more times. This beta chain is an off-target read within a library intended for alpha chains, so its frequency means little. The rearrangement joins TRBV5-6 to TRBJ2-2; 16 bases agree with TRBD2. V lost 4 bases to trimming and J lost 10 bases; unmatched junction nucleotides: 10. This CDR3 has 17 amino acids. In germline, CDR1 is SGHDT, CDR2 YYEEEE. The CDR3 DNA sequence: TGTGCCAGCAGCACCGGCGGGACTAGCGGGGGGGCATCGGAGCTGTTTTTT. Protein: CASSTGGTSGGASELFF.

In this sample, this clonotype turned up many times. This beta chain came through as a stray read in a library set up for alpha chains, and its size says little. The chain recombines TRBV6-5 with TRBJ2-7; D perhaps matches TRBD2 (6 bases). This CDR3 region has 18 residues. CDR1 is MNHEY, CDR2 SVGAGI, per germline. Trimming shortened V by 0 bases and J by 2 bases, and 20 bases separated the two germline ends. Here the CDR3 DNA reads TGTGCCAGCAGTTACTCGAAGAATTACGGGAGTGGGGCCTACGAGCAGTACTTC. Its protein is CASSYSKNYGSGAYEQYF.

This clonotype has ten or more counts. Within a library made for alpha chains, this beta chain is off target, and its count is uninformative. The chain is built from TRBV29-1 and TRBJ2-5; D unresolved. Per the germline V gene, CDR1 is SQVTM and CDR2 is ANQGSEA. The length of the CDR3 is 10 residues. V was shortened by 4 bases and J by 4 bases, with 4 bases between the two germline ends. The CDR3 nucleotides read TGCAGCGTTGTTCGAGAGACCCAGTACTTC. This sequence encodes CSVVRETQYF.

This clonotype is large by share. In a library made to pick up alpha chains, this beta chain is a stray read with a size that means little. This rearrangement joins TRBV5-1 to TRBJ2-2; D gene unclear. CDR1 SGHRS and CDR2 YFSETQ come from the germline V gene. The CDR3 extends over 12 amino acids. V lost 2 bases to trimming and J lost 4 bases, with 3 bases between them. The CDR3 region is CASSLTTGELFF. The CDR3, as DNA: TGCGCCAGCAGCTTAACCACCGGGGAGCTGTTTTTT.

This clonotype is medium-sized (0.01 to 0.1%). Because the library targeted alpha chains, this beta chain is an off-target read whose size means little. This chain joins TRBV7-2 and TRBJ2-5; D is possibly TRBD1 (5 bases). Trimming took off 1 base at V and 4 bases at J, with 10 bases between the two ends. The CDR3 contains 14 residues. Germline V CDR1 and CDR2: SGHTA, FQGNSA. The CDR3, as DNA: TGTGCCAGCAGCTTAGAGCAGGGCGGAGAGACCCAGTACTTC. Amino acids: CASSLEQGGETQYF. Full variable domain (remainder filled in from reference TRBV7-2 and TRBJ2-5): GAGVSQSPSNKVTEKGKDVELRCDPISGHTALYWYRQSLGQGLEFLIYFQGNSAPDKSGLPSDRFSAERTGGSVSTLTIQRTQQEDSAVYLCASSLEQGGETQYFGPGTRLLVL.

The table lists this clonotype with many counts. The library was prepared for alpha chains; this beta chain is a stray read, so its frequency means little. This rearrangement joins TRBV12-3 or TRBV12-4 to TRBJ2-3; D uncertain. There are 11 residues in the CDR3. V gave up 3 bases and J gave up 6 bases, with 4 bases separating them. CDR3: CASSFADTQYF. CDR3 nucleotide sequence: TGTGCCAGCAGTTTTGCTGATACGCAGTATTTT.

Judged by abundance, this clonotype is large. A library prepared for alpha chains yielded this beta chain as an off-target read; its size is of little meaning. The chain is built from TRBV5-1 and TRBJ2-1, with D possibly matching TRBD2 (7 bases). CDR1 SGHRS and CDR2 YFSETQ come from the germline V gene. The CDR3 sequence is 15 residues long. Deletions cut 7 bases from V and 0 bases from J, with 14 bases between. As DNA, the CDR3 is TGCGCCAGCGGTGCGGGGGCGAGCTCCTACAATGAGCAGTTCTTC. Amino acids: CASGAGASSYNEQFF.

The sample holds many counts of this clonotype. A library made for alpha chains picked up this beta chain off target, so its size means little. The rearrangement joins TRBV20-1 to TRBJ2-1, with D unclear. In germline, CDR1 is DFQATT, CDR2 SNEGSKA (reference sequence). The CDR3 length is 11 residues. The V end was cut by 6 bases, the J end by 7 bases, with 10 bases between. The CDR3: CSAVKENEQFF. As DNA, the CDR3 is TGCAGTGCGGTAAAGGAGAATGAGCAGTTCTTC.

Remarks on this clonotype: Being off target in a library aimed at alpha chains, this beta chain has a size of little meaning. The CDR3 nucleotides read TGTGCCACCAGTGATCCAAGCTTAGATGCCAATGAGCAGTTCTTC. Its protein is CATSDPSLDANEQFF. V and J are TRBV24-1 and TRBJ2-1; D is ambiguous. The CDR3 runs to 15 residues. CDR1 KGHDR and CDR2 SFDVKD come from the germline V gene. The germline V and J ends were trimmed by 3 bases and 6 bases, with 14 bases remaining between them.